Sequencing of this TCR beta chain was carried out in a study of regulatory T cells in long-lasting Graves disease (dated by TCRdb to the early 2020s). Some background on the complete study: To count as having persistent Graves' disease, a patient had to have received antithyroid drug treatment for over 5 years with TSH receptor autoantibodies remaining persistently positive. Patients with persistent Graves' disease were compared with patients with newly diagnosed Graves' disease using TCR sequencing and RNA sequencing of peripheral blood. The study took place in China and was registered as a clinical trial. A total of around 35 samples underwent TCR sequencing, from about 13 patients with persistent Graves' disease and approximately 20 patients with newly diagnosed Graves' disease. In the clinical cohort, patients with persistent Graves' disease had used antithyroid drugs for an average of about 9.3 years.

The paper's findings and limits, for the study overall: Because the primary lesion, thyroid tissue, could not be accessed, the study looked at peripheral blood alone. The small sample size was acknowledged by the authors as a limitation that may reduce accuracy. Sequencing and analysis were limited to the TCR beta chain. Persistent Graves' disease patients showed lower TCR Shannon entropy and fewer highly expanded clones than newly diagnosed patients, suggesting clonal expansion. Persistent disease showed preferential use of TRBV28, TRBJ1-2 and TRBJ2-5, whereas newly diagnosed disease favored TRBV20-1 and TRBJ2-1. Patients with persistent disease shared more public clonotypes (approximately 2,500) than newly diagnosed patients did (966).

Remarks on this clonotype: Its antigen specificity is not known. No much larger clonotype is one base removed from it; base qualities were not supplied.

Here V drops 5 bases and J drops 1 base, and the junction holds 11 bases not matched to any gene. Spanning cysteine to phenylalanine, the CDR3 consists of 16 amino acids. CDR3 DNA is the only sequence kept; it has 48 bases, read in frame from the first base. CDR1 and CDR2 are read off the germline V gene as MNHEY and SVGEGT. Libraries were constructed by multiplex PCR. TCRdb lists the instrument as Illumina HiSeq 4000. TCR beta libraries were built with iRepertoire HTBI primers and Arm-PCR amplification of CDR3 regions. Before sequencing, the PCR products went through gel purification. As for the authors' bioinformatics: Gene usage analysis of CDR3 amino acid clonotypes used the roughly 60 TRBV and approximately 13 TRBJ segments found across samples. COPE and FqMerger were used to merge the filtered high-quality paired reads into contigs. Contigs were aligned with BLAST to IMGT TRBV, TRBD and TRBJ reference genes, and CDR3 was defined per IMGT. Highly expanded clones were defined as clonotypes with a frequency above 0.1%. Repertoire diversity was measured by Shannon entropy, and V-J evenness by the Gini coefficient. A clonotype was considered public if more than one individual shared it. TCRdb reprocessed the public reads (quality trimming at Q25 with fastp, clone calling with MiXCR) and kept in-frame beta chains. Every CDR3 protein is listed once, alongside the most common genes and DNA of its rows. The V and J calls, along with clone size, are taken from TCRdb and not from the paper's own processing. In this sample the table shows hundreds of thousands of distinct CDR3 sequences, around 20% of which occur a single time. Of the sample, around 15% is held by the ten largest clones.

The time point label of this sample denotes: persistent/refractory GD, antithyroid drugs over 5 years with positive TRAb. For both TCR sequencing and RNA sequencing, RNA was extracted from PBMCs using TRIzol. Graves' disease was diagnosed according to American Thyroid Association guidelines. The patients came from an endocrinology department in Xi'an, China. Each patient gave approximately 9.7 milliliters of peripheral blood, collected in an EDTA anticoagulant tube. Ficoll Paque Plus density gradient separation was used to isolate PBMCs, and no further T cell sorting was done. RNA quality was checked with an Agilent 2100 Bioanalyzer and agarose gel, and concentration with a NanoDrop 2000.

The chain is assembled from TRBV6-2 or TRBV6-3 and TRBJ2-7, with 7 bases matching TRBD2. Sequenced material: peripheral blood mononuclear cells (PBMCs), taken when the disease was refractory, from a patient treated with antithyroid drugs. This TCR came from a female donor with Graves disease. CDR3 reads: CASSLTSSGVSYEQYF. The nucleotide sequence reads as follows: TGTGCCAGCAGTCTCACTTCGAGCGGGGTATCCTACGAGCAGTACTTC.